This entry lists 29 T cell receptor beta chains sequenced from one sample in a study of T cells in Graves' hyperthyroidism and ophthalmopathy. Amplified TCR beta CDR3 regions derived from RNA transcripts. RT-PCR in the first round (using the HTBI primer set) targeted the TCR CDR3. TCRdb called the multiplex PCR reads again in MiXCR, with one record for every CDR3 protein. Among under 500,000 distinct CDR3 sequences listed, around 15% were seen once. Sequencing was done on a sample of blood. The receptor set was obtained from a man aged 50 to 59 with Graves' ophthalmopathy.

CDR3 residues: CASRSRAESAEAFF. CDR3 DNA: TGTGCCAGCAGGTCCCGGGCCGAGAGCGCTGAAGCTTTCTTT. The chain links TRBV6-1 to TRBJ1-1, with unresolved D. Trimming stripped 6 bases from V and 6 bases from J, with 17 bases between. The CDR3 has 14 residues. CDR1 MNHNS and CDR2 SASEGT come from the germline V gene.

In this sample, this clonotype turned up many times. The CDR3 sequence is CSVCGDSGWGVGTGELFF. The CDR3, as DNA: TGCAGCGTCTGCGGGGACAGCGGTTGGGGAGTAGGTACCGGGGAGCTGTTTTTT. The V gene is TRBV29-1, the J gene TRBJ2-2, with D possibly matching TRBD1 (7 bases). CDR3 length: 18 residues. Germline CDR1 reads SQVTM; CDR2 reads ANQGSEA. The germline V and J ends were trimmed by 6 bases and 5 bases, with 28 bases remaining between them.

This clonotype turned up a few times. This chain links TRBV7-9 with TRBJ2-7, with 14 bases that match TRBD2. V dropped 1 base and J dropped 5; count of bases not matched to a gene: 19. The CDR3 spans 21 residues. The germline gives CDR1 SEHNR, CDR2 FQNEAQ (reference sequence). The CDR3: CASSLVWGGLAGAVGLDEQYF. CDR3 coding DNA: TGTGCCAGCAGCTTAGTTTGGGGGGGACTAGCGGGAGCAGTCGGTCTCGACGAGCAGTACTTC.

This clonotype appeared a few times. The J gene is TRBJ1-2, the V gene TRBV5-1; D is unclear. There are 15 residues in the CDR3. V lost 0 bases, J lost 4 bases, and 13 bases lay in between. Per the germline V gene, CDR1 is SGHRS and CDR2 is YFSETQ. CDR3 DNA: TGCGCCAGCAGCTTGGTTTGGGGAAGCGGCTATGGCTACACCTTC. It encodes CASSLVWGSGYGYTF.

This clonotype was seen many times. CDR3 amino acids: CASSLGLRTGELFF. CDR3 sequence (DNA): TGTGCCAGCAGCTTGGGGCTGAGGACCGGGGAGCTGTTTTTT. This chain joins TRBV5-6 and TRBJ2-2; D not resolved. The CDR3 spans 14 residues. The germline CDR1 and CDR2 sequences are SGHDT and YYEEEE. V gave up 0 bases and J gave up 5 bases, with 8 bases separating them.

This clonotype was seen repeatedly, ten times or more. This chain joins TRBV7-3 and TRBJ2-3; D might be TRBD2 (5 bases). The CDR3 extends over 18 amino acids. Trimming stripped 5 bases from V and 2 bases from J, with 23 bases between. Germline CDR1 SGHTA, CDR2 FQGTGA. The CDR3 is CASSLAPFGEKITDTQYF. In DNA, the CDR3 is TGTGCCAGCAGCCTAGCTCCATTCGGCGAAAAAATCACAGATACGCAGTATTTT.

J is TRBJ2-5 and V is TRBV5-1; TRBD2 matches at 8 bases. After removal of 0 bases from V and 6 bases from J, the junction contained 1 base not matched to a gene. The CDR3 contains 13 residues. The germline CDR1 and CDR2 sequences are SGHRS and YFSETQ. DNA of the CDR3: TGCGCCAGCAGCTTGGCGGGAGGGCAGACCCAGTACTTC. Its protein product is CASSLAGGQTQYF.

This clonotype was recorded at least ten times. The DNA of the CDR3 is TGTGCCAGCTCCGGGGGACAGGGGGGTGCTGAAGCTTTCTTT. It translates to CASSGGQGGAEAFF. The rearrangement links TRBV18 to TRBJ1-1; TRBD1 matches 11 bases. V lost 6 bases, J lost 6 bases, and 6 bases stayed unmatched. This CDR3 comprises 14 residues. Germline loops: CDR1 KGHSH, CDR2 LQKENI.

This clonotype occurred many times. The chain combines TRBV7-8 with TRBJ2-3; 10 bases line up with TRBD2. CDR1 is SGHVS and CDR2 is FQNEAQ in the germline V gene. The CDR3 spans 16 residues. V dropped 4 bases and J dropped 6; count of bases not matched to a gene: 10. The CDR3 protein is CASSSSSGSTLDTQYF. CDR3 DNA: TGTGCCAGCAGCTCTTCTAGCGGGAGTACGCTGGATACGCAGTATTTT.

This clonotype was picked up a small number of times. CDR3 protein: CATSGSIGETQYF. CDR3 bases: TGTGCCACCAGCGGGAGTATCGGAGAGACCCAGTACTTC. The genes are TRBV24-1 and TRBJ2-5; tentative D call: TRBD2 (6 bases). V was shortened by 7 bases and J by 4 bases, with 12 bases between the two germline ends. This CDR3 region has 13 residues. CDR1 and CDR2 (germline): KGHDR, SFDVKD.

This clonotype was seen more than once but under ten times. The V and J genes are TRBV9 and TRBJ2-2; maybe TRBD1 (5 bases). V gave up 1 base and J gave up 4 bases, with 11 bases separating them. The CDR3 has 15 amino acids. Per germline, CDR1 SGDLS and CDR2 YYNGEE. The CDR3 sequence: CASSVRGQVTGELFF. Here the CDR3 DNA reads TGTGCCAGCAGCGTAAGGGGTCAGGTCACCGGGGAGCTGTTTTTT.

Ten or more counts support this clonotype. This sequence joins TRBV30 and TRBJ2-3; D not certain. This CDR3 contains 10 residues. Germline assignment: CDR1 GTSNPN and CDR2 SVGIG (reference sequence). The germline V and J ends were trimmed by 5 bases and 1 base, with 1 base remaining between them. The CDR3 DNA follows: TGTGCCTGGGGCACAGATACGCAGTATTTT. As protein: CAWGTDTQYF.

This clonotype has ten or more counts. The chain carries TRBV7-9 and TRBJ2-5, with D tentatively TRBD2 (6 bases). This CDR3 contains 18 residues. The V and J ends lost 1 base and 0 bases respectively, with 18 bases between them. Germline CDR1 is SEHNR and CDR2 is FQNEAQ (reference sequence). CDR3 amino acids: CASSLGAGKSRYQETQYF. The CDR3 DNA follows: TGTGCCAGCAGCTTAGGGGCGGGGAAGTCGAGATACCAAGAGACCCAGTACTTC.

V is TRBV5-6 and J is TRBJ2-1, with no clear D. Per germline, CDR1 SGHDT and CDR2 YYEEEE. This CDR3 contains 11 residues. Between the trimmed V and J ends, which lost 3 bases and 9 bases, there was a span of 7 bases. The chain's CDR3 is CASSWVGEQFF. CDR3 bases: TGTGCCAGCAGCTGGGTCGGTGAGCAGTTCTTC. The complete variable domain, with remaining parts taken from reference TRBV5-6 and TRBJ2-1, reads DAGVTQSPTHLIKTRGQQVTLRCSPKSGHDTVSWYQQALGQGPQFIFQYYEEEERQRGNFPDRFSGHQFPNYSSELNVNALLLGDSALYLCASSWVGEQFFGPGTRLTVL.

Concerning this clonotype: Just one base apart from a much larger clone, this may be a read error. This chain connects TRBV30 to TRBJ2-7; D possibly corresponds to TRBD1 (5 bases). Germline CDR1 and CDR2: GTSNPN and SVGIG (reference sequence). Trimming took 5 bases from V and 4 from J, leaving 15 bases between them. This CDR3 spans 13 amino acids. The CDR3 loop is CAWAGIVGYEQYF. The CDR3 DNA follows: TGTGCCTGGGCAGGGATAGTTGGGTACGAGCAGTACTTC.

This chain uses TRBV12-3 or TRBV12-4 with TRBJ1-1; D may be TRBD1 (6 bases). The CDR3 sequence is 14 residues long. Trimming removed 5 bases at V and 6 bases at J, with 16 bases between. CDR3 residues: CASSVAGTPPEAFF. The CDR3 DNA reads TGTGCCAGCAGTGTCGCCGGGACACCACCTGAAGCTTTCTTT.

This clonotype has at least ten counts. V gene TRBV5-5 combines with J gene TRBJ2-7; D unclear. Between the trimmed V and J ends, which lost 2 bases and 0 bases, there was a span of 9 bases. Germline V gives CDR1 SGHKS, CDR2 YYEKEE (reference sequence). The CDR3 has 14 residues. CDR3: CASSFSSSSYEQYF. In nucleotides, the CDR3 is TGTGCCAGCAGCTTTTCCAGCTCCTCCTACGAGCAGTACTTC.

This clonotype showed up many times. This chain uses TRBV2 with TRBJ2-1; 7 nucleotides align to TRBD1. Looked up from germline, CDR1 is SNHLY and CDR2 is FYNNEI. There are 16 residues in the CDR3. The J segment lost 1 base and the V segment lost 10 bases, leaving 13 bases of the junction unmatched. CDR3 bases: TGTGCCATTCGGAAAGGGGGACAGAAATCCTACAATGAGCAGTTCTTC. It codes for CAIRKGGQKSYNEQFF.

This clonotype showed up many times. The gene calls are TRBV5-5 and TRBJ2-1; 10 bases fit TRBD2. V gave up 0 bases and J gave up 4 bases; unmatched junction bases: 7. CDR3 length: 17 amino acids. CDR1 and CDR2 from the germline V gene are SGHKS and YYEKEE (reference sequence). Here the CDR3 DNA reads TGTGCCAGCAGCTTGGCTGTGAGCGGGAGGGCGTACAATGAGCAGTTCTTC. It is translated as CASSLAVSGRAYNEQFF.

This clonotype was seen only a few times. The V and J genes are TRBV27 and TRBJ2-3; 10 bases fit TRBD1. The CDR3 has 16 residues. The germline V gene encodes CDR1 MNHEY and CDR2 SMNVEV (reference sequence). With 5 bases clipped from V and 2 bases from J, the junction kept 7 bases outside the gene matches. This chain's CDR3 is CASSSRQGALTDTQYF. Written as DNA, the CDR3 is TGTGCCAGCAGTAGCCGACAGGGGGCCCTCACAGATACGCAGTATTTT.

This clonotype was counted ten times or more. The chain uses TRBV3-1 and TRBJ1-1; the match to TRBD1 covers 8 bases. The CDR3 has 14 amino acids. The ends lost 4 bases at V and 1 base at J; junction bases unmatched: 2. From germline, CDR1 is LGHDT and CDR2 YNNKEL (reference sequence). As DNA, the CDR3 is TGTGCCAGCAGCCGACAGGGGAAGAACACTGAAGCTTTCTTT. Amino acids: CASSRQGKNTEAFF.

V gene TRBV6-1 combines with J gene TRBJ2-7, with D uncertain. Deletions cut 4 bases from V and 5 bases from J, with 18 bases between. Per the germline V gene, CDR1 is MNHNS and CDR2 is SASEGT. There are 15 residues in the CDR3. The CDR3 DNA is TGTGCCAGCAGTGCACCGGGCCAAAGGTACCACGAGCAGTACTTC. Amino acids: CASSAPGQRYHEQYF.

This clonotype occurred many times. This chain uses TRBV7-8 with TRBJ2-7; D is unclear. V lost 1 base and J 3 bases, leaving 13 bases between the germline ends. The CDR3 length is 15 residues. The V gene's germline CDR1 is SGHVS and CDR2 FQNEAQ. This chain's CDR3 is CASSLGSASFYEQYF. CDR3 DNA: TGTGCCAGCAGCTTAGGGTCTGCTAGTTTCTACGAGCAGTACTTC.

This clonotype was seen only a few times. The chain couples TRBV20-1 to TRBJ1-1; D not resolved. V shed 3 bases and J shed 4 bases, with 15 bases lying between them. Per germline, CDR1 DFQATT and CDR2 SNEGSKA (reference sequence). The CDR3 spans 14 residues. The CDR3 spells CSARAGNWATEAFF. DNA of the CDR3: TGCAGTGCTAGGGCCGGGAATTGGGCCACTGAAGCTTTCTTT.

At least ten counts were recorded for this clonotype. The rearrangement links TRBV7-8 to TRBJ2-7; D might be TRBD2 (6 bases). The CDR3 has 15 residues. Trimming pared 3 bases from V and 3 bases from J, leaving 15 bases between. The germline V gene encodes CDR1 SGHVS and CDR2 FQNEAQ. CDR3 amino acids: CASSFSPSADYEQYF. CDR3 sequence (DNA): TGTGCCAGCAGCTTTTCTCCTAGCGCGGACTACGAGCAGTACTTC. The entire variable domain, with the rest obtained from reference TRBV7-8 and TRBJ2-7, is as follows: GAGVSQSPRYKVAKRGQDVALRCDPISGHVSLFWYQQALGQGPEFLTYFQNEAQLDKSGLPSDRFFAERPEGSVSTLKIQRTQQEDSAVYLCASSFSPSADYEQYFGPGTRLTVT.

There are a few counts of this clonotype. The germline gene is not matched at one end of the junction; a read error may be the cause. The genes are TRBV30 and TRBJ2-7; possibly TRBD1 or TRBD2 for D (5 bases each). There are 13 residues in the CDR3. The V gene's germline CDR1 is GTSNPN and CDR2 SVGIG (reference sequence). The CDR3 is CVWTAGTTGEQYF. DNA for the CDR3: TGTGTCTGGACTGCCGGGACGACGGGCGAGCAGTACTTC.

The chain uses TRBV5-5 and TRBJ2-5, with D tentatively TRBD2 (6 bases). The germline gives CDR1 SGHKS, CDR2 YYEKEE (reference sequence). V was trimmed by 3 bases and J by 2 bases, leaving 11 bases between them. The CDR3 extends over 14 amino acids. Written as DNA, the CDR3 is TGTGCCAGCAGCTCCCCGGGACTTCAAGAGACCCAGTACTTC. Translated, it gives CASSSPGLQETQYF.

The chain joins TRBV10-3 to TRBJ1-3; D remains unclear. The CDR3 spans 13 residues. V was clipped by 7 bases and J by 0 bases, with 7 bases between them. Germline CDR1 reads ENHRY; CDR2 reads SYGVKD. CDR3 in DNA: TGTGCCATCATGGGGATCTCTGGAAACACCATATATTTT. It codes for CAIMGISGNTIYF.

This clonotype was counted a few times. CDR3 sequence reads: CASSRLAGVHYEQYF. The DNA of the CDR3 is TGTGCCAGTAGTAGACTAGCGGGAGTTCACTACGAGCAGTACTTC. V and J are TRBV19 and TRBJ2-7; TRBD2 matches 12 bases. The CDR3 loop spans 15 amino acids. Germline loops: CDR1 LNHDA, CDR2 SQIVND (reference sequence). V was pared by 4 bases and J by 3 bases, with 4 bases of the junction left unmatched.